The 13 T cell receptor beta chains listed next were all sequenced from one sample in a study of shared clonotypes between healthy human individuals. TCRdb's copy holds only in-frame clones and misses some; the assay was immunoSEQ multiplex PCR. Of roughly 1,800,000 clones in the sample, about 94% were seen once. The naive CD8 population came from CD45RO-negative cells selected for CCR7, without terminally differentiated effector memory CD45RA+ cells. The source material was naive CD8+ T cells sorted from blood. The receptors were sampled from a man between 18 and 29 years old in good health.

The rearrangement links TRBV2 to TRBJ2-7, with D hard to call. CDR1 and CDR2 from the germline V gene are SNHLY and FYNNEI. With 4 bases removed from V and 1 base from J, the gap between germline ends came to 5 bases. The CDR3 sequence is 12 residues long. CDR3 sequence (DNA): TGTGCCAGCAGTGCGGCTTCCTACGAGCAGTACTTC. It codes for CASSAASYEQYF. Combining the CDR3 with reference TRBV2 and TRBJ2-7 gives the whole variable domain EPEVTQTPSHQVTQMGQEVILRCVPISNHLYFYWYRQILGQKVEFLVSFYNNEISEKSEIFDDQFSVERPDGSNFTLKIRSTKLEDSAMYFCASSAASYEQYFGPGTRLTVT.

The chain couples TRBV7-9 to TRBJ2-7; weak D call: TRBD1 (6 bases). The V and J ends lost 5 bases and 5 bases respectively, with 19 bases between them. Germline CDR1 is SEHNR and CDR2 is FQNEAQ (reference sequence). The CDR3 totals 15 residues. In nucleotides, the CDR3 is TGTGCCAGCAGCCCCGCAGTCCAGGGGAAGGACGAGCAGTACTTC. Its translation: CASSPAVQGKDEQYF.

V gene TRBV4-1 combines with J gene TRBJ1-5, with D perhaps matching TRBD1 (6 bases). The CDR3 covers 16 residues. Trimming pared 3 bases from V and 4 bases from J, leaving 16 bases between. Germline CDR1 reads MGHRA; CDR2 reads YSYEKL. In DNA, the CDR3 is TGCGCCAGCAGCCATCCCCAAGGGGGTCGGAATCAGCCCCAGCATTTT. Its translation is CASSHPQGGRNQPQHF.

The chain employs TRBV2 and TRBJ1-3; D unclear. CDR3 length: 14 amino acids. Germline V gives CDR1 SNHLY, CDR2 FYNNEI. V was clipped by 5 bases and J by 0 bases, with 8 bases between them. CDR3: CASSLPGSGNTIYF. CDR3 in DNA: TGTGCCAGCAGTCTGCCGGGCTCTGGAAACACCATATATTTT.

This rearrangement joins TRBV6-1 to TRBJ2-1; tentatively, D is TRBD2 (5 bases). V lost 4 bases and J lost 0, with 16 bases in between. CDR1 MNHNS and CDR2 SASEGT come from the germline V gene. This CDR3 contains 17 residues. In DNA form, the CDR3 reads TGTGCCAGCAGTGGACCAGGAGGAATGAGCTCCTACAATGAGCAGTTCTTC. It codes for CASSGPGGMSSYNEQFF.

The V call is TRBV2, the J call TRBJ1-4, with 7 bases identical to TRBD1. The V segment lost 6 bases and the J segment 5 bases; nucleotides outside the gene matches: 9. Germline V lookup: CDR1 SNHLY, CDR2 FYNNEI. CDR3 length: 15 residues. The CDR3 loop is CASSSPTGSNEKLFF. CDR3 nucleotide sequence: TGTGCCAGCAGCTCCCCGACAGGGTCAAATGAAAAACTGTTTTTT.

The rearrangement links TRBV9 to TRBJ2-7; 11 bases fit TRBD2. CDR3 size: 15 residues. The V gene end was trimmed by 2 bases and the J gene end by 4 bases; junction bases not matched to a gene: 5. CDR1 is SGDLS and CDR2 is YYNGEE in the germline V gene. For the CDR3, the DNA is TGTGCCAGCAGCGTGACTAGCGGGGAAACATACGAGCAGTACTTC. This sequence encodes CASSVTSGETYEQYF.

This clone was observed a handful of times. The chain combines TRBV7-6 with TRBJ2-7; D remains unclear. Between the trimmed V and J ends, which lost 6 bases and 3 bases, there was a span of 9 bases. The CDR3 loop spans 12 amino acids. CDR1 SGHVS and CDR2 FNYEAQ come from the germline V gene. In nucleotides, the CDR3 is TGTGCCAGCAGTAGGCCAGGCTACGAGCAGTACTTC. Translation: CASSRPGYEQYF.

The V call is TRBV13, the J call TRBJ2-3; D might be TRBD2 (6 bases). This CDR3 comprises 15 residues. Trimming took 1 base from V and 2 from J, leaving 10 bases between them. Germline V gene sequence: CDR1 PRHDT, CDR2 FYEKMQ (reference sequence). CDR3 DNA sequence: TGTGCCAGCAGCTTAGCGGGGGAGCTCACAGATACGCAGTATTTT. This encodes CASSLAGELTDTQYF.

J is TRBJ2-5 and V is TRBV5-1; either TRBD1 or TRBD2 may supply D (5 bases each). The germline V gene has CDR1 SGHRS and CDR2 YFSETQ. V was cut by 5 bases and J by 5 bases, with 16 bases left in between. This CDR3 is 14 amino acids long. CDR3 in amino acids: CASSFPDWDETQYF. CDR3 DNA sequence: TGCGCCAGCAGTTTTCCGGACTGGGACGAGACCCAGTACTTC. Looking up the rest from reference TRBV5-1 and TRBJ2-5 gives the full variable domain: KAGVTQTPRYLIKTRGQQVTLSCSPISGHRSVSWYQQTPGQGLQFLFEYFSETQRNKGNFPGRFSGRQFSNSRSEMNVSTLELGDSALYLCASSFPDWDETQYFGPGTRLLVL.

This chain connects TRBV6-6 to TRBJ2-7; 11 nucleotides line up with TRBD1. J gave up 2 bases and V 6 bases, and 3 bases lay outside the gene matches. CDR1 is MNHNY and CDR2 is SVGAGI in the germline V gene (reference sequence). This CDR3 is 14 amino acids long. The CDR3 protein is CASSQGQGAYEQYF. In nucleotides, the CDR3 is TGTGCCAGCAGCCAGGGACAGGGGGCCTACGAGCAGTACTTC.

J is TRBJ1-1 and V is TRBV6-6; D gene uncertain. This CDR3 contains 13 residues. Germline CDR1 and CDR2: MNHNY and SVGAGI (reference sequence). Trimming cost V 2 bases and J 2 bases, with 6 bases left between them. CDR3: CASSYTVNTEAFF. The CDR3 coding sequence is TGTGCCAGCAGTTACACCGTAAACACTGAAGCTTTCTTT.

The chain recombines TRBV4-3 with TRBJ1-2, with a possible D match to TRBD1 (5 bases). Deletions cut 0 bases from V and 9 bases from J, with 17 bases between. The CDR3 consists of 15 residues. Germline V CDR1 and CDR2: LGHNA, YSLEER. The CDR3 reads CASSQDSTGPLSYTF. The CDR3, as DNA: TGCGCCAGCAGCCAAGATTCAACAGGCCCACTTAGCTACACCTTC.